This passage covers 26 T cell receptor beta chains from one sample sequenced in a study of blood T cell repertoires in COVID-19. This table comes from immunoSEQ multiplex PCR, and its TCRdb copy is limited to in-frame clones, with some not included. This table has 130,000 or so clones, 70% to 90% appearing once. Material: peripheral blood. These receptor sequences come from a woman aged 55-70 years with acute or convalescent COVID-19.

This chain connects TRBV10-3 to TRBJ2-2, with D possibly being TRBD1 (5 bases). Trimming cost V 4 bases and J 3 bases, with 18 bases left between them. This CDR3 contains 17 residues. CDR1 and CDR2 from the germline V gene are ENHRY and SYGVKD. For the CDR3, the DNA is TGTGCCATCAGTGGGAGTGGGGCGACAAGAGACACCGGGGAGCTGTTTTTT. Amino acid sequence: CAISGSGATRDTGELFF.

The genes are TRBV5-4 and TRBJ1-2; D uncertain. Germline V gene lookup returns CDR1 SGHNT and CDR2 YYREEE (reference sequence). The V end lost 4 bases, the J end lost 0 bases, and 19 bases lay between the germline ends. The CDR3 is 17 amino acids. This CDR3 is CASSLPGRTAANYGYTF. The CDR3 DNA is TGTGCCAGCAGCCTTCCCGGTAGAACCGCGGCTAACTATGGCTACACCTTC. Full variable domain (rest looked up from reference TRBV5-4 and TRBJ1-2): ETGVTQSPTHLIKTRGQQVTLRCSSQSGHNTVSWYQQALGQGPQFIFQYYREEENGRGNFPPRFSGLQFPNYSSELNVNALELDDSALYLCASSLPGRTAANYGYTFGSGTRLTVV.

The rearrangement uses TRBV6-6 and TRBJ1-6, with TRBD1 identical over 9 bases. Germline V gene lookup returns CDR1 MNHNY and CDR2 SVGAGI (reference sequence). V lost 5 bases, J lost 4 bases, and 9 bases stayed unmatched. CDR3 length: 17 amino acids. The CDR3 DNA reads as TGTGCCAGCAGTCGCAGCCACAGGGGGCAATATAATTCACCCCTCCACTTT. Its protein product is CASSRSHRGQYNSPLHF.

The chain couples TRBV19 to TRBJ1-6; D possibly corresponds to TRBD1 (6 bases). This CDR3 spans 16 amino acids. Trimming removed 1 base from V and 3 bases from J, with 10 bases in between. Germline-derived CDR1 and CDR2 are LNHDA and SQIVND (reference sequence). CDR3 bases: TGTGCCAGTAGTATAGCTGGACAGTTCTATAATTCACCCCTCCACTTT. This sequence encodes CASSIAGQFYNSPLHF.

About this clone itself: Other DNA sequences in this sample translate to the same CDR3. The chain is built from TRBV7-2 and TRBJ2-1; the match to TRBD2 covers 7 bases. V dropped 0 bases and J dropped 3; count of bases not matched to a gene: 2. This CDR3 has 15 amino acids. Germline V gives CDR1 SGHTA, CDR2 FQGNSA. DNA for the CDR3: TGTGCCAGCAGCTTAGCGGGGGGGGACTACAATGAGCAGTTCTTC. This sequence encodes CASSLAGGDYNEQFF. The full variable domain, its missing parts supplied by reference TRBV7-2 and TRBJ2-1, is GAGVSQSPSNKVTEKGKDVELRCDPISGHTALYWYRQSLGQGLEFLIYFQGNSAPDKSGLPSDRFSAERTGGSVSTLTIQRTQQEDSAVYLCASSLAGGDYNEQFFGPGTRLTVL.

V gene TRBV4-3 combines with J gene TRBJ2-7; maybe TRBD2 (5 bases). From germline, CDR1 is LGHNA and CDR2 YSLEER. The CDR3 runs to 15 residues. V lost 0 bases and J 3 bases, leaving 12 bases between the germline ends. CDR3 region: CASSQETTLYYEQYF. As DNA, the CDR3 is TGCGCCAGCAGCCAAGAGACTACCCTTTACTACGAGCAGTACTTC.

The chain is built from TRBV27 and TRBJ2-3; D gene unclear. V was pared by 2 bases and J by 1 base, with 4 bases between. The CDR3 length is 13 residues. The germline gives CDR1 MNHEY, CDR2 SMNVEV (reference sequence). Here the CDR3 reads CASSLTGTDTQYF. For the CDR3, the DNA is TGTGCCAGCAGTTTAACGGGCACAGATACGCAGTATTTT.

The rearrangement uses TRBV29-1 and TRBJ1-2; the D gene is possibly TRBD1 (6 bases). Germline V lookup: CDR1 SQVTM, CDR2 ANQGSEA. Trimming removed 5 bases from V and 4 bases from J, with 11 bases in between. CDR3 length equals 12 residues. The CDR3 loop is CSVSGGVYGYTF. CDR3 bases: TGCAGCGTTAGTGGGGGCGTCTATGGCTACACCTTC. The full variable domain, completed using reference TRBV29-1 and TRBJ1-2, is SAVISQKPSRDICQRGTSLTIQCQVDSQVTMMFWYRQQPGQSLTLIATANQGSEATYESGFVIDKFPISRPNLTFSTLTVSNMSPEDSSIYLCSVSGGVYGYTFGSGTRLTVV.

This chain uses TRBV5-1 with TRBJ2-1; 9 nucleotides align to TRBD1. Trimming at V came to 4 bases and at J to 6 bases, leaving 11 bases not matched to a gene. CDR3 length equals 16 residues. Germline V CDR1 and CDR2: SGHRS, YFSETQ. The CDR3 sequence is CASSPQTGTGINEQFF. CDR3 sequence (DNA): TGCGCCAGCAGCCCCCAGACCGGGACAGGGATCAATGAGCAGTTCTTC. Full variable domain (rest looked up from reference TRBV5-1 and TRBJ2-1): KAGVTQTPRYLIKTRGQQVTLSCSPISGHRSVSWYQQTPGQGLQFLFEYFSETQRNKGNFPGRFSGRQFSNSRSEMNVSTLELGDSALYLCASSPQTGTGINEQFFGPGTRLTVL.

The chain is built from TRBV20-1 and TRBJ1-2, with TRBD1 identical over 7 bases. The V gene end was trimmed by 3 bases and the J gene end by 5 bases; junction bases not matched to a gene: 6. Germline V gene data show CDR1 as DFQATT and CDR2 as SNEGSKA (reference sequence). The CDR3 spans 13 residues. The CDR3 reads CSASTGQEYGYTF. CDR3 DNA: TGCAGTGCTAGTACTGGACAGGAATATGGCTACACCTTC.

This clone was seen only once. CDR3 loop: CAASGASGGADTGELFF. DNA for the CDR3: TGTGCCGCTTCTGGAGCTAGCGGGGGGGCCGACACCGGGGAGCTGTTTTTT. This chain joins TRBV10-3 and TRBJ2-2; TRBD2 agrees at 12 bases. In germline, CDR1 is ENHRY, CDR2 SYGVKD. This CDR3 region has 17 residues. Trimming at V came to 11 bases and at J to 3 bases, leaving 13 bases not matched to a gene.

The gene calls are TRBV19 and TRBJ2-1; maybe TRBD1 (6 bases). V was trimmed by 11 bases and J by 3 bases, leaving 11 bases between them. Germline CDR1 is LNHDA and CDR2 is SQIVND (reference sequence). The CDR3 is 12 residues long. Here the CDR3 DNA reads TGTGCCGCAGGGGATTTCTACAATGAGCAGTTCTTC. Amino acid sequence: CAAGDFYNEQFF.

The chain carries TRBV19 and TRBJ2-2; 8 bases agree with TRBD1. V trimming: 6 bases; J trimming: 0 bases; junction bases outside the gene matches: 6. The CDR3 runs to 16 residues. Germline-derived CDR1 and CDR2 are LNHDA and SQIVND (reference sequence). The chain's CDR3 is CASRTGAPSNTGELFF. The CDR3 DNA reads TGTGCCAGTAGGACAGGGGCGCCTTCGAACACCGGGGAGCTGTTTTTT.

The rearrangement uses TRBV7-2 and TRBJ1-2; 11 bases fit TRBD1. Germline CDR1 is SGHTA and CDR2 is FQGNSA. The CDR3 covers 18 residues. V gave up 3 bases and J gave up 6 bases; unmatched junction bases: 15. CDR3 region: CASSFEVGTGGKVDGYTF. Here the CDR3 DNA reads TGTGCCAGCAGCTTTGAGGTTGGGACAGGGGGTAAAGTGGATGGCTACACCTTC.

The chain uses TRBV14 and TRBJ1-6; perhaps TRBD1 as D (5 bases). Germline V lookup: CDR1 SGHDN, CDR2 FVKESK. V was shortened by 5 bases and J by 2 bases, with 7 bases between the two germline ends. There are 14 residues in the CDR3. CDR3 in DNA: TGTGCCAGCAGCAGGGGAACCTATAATTCACCCCTCCACTTT. Amino acids: CASSRGTYNSPLHF. Based on the CDR3 plus reference TRBV14 and TRBJ1-6, the full variable domain is EAGVTQFPSHSVIEKGQTVTLRCDPISGHDNLYWYRRVMGKEIKFLLHFVKESKQDESGMPNNRFLAERTGGTYSTLKVQPAELEDSGVYFCASSRGTYNSPLHFGNGTRLTVT.

This clone occurred once. The V gene is TRBV6-2 or TRBV6-3, the J gene TRBJ1-5, with a possible D match to TRBD1 (6 bases). V was shortened by 3 bases and J by 7 bases, with 28 bases between the two germline ends. The CDR3 length is 19 residues. Germline V gene lookup returns CDR1 MNHEY and CDR2 SVGEGT. The CDR3, as DNA: TGTGCCAGCAGTTATATGAAGTCTCCGGGGCAGGGGAAGGAGCAGCCCCAGCATTTT. Its translation is CASSYMKSPGQGKEQPQHF.

This chain joins TRBV27 and TRBJ2-7, with D unclear. V lost 3 bases and J lost 3, with 9 bases in between. Germline lookup yields CDR1 MNHEY and CDR2 SMNVEV (reference sequence). This CDR3 contains 13 residues. In nucleotides, the CDR3 is TGTGCCAGCAGTTTGGCTAGGCTCTACGAGCAGTACTTC. Protein sequence: CASSLARLYEQYF.

This chain connects TRBV10-1 to TRBJ1-2; 7 bases line up with TRBD1. Trimming removed 10 bases from V and 2 bases from J; junction bases left unmatched: 10. This CDR3 is 14 amino acids long. Germline CDR1 WNHNN, CDR2 SYGVQD (reference sequence). This CDR3 is CATNQGQVNYGYTF. CDR3 nucleotides: TGCGCCACCAACCAAGGACAGGTGAACTATGGCTACACCTTC.

The chain joins TRBV7-2 to TRBJ2-5, with 10 bases matching TRBD2. After removal of 8 bases from V and 4 bases from J, the junction contained 13 bases not matched to a gene. This CDR3 spans 16 amino acids. In germline, CDR1 is SGHTA, CDR2 FQGNSA. CDR3 amino acids: CASRELAGWGGETQYF. The CDR3 DNA follows: TGTGCCAGCCGCGAACTAGCGGGGTGGGGCGGAGAGACCCAGTACTTC.

This sequence joins TRBV6-6 and TRBJ2-3, with D tentatively TRBD2 (5 bases). The ends were cut back, 0 bases at V and 0 bases at J, with 10 bases in the middle. This CDR3 is 16 amino acids long. Germline V gene lookup returns CDR1 MNHNY and CDR2 SVGAGI (reference sequence). The CDR3 DNA is TGTGCCAGCAGTTACTCGGACTGGACTAGCACAGATACGCAGTATTTT. Translated: CASSYSDWTSTDTQYF.

V and J are TRBV19 and TRBJ2-2, with TRBD1 matching over 11 bases. Germline-derived CDR1 and CDR2 are LNHDA and SQIVND (reference sequence). This CDR3 spans 16 amino acids. V dropped 7 bases and J dropped 0; count of bases not matched to a gene: 4. Here the CDR3 reads CASKRTGGSNTGELFF. The CDR3, as DNA: TGTGCCAGTAAGCGGACAGGGGGCTCGAACACCGGGGAGCTGTTTTTT.

The chain is built from TRBV3-1 (or the pseudogene TRBV3-2) and TRBJ1-1, with a tentative D call TRBD1 (5 bases). In germline, CDR1 is LGHDT, CDR2 YNNKEL (reference sequence). Trimming cost V 0 bases and J 2 bases, with 10 bases left between them. The CDR3 runs 15 residues. CDR3 bases: TGTGCCAGCAGCCAAGAGGACAAGGACAACACTGAAGCTTTCTTT. Its protein is CASSQEDKDNTEAFF.

The chain joins TRBV10-3 to TRBJ2-1, with a weak D call TRBD2 (7 bases). CDR3 size: 14 residues. Germline CDR1 reads ENHRY; CDR2 reads SYGVKD. Trimming stripped 7 bases from V and 2 bases from J, with 12 bases between. CDR3 DNA sequence: TGTGCCATCAAGGGGGGGGCCGCCTACAATGAGCAGTTCTTC. As protein: CAIKGGAAYNEQFF.

This clone occurred a few times. This chain uses TRBV7-2 with TRBJ2-1, with D possibly TRBD2 on 6 matching bases. This CDR3 has 14 amino acids. The germline V gene encodes CDR1 SGHTA and CDR2 FQGNSA. Trimming left V 3 bases short and J 7 bases short, with 13 bases between. The CDR3 loop reads CASSLRGGPNEQFF. The CDR3 DNA follows: TGTGCCAGCAGCTTGCGGGGAGGCCCAAATGAGCAGTTCTTC.

V gene TRBV6-5 combines with J gene TRBJ2-7; D call uncertain. The germline V gene has CDR1 MNHEY and CDR2 SVGAGI. This CDR3 comprises 15 residues. Trimming stripped 0 bases from V and 0 bases from J, with 9 bases between. CDR3 region: CASSYSGAVSYEQYF. In nucleotides, the CDR3 is TGTGCCAGCAGTTACTCGGGCGCAGTCTCCTACGAGCAGTACTTC.

V and J are TRBV27 and TRBJ1-2; D remains unclear. Trimming took 5 bases from V and 4 from J, leaving 11 bases between them. CDR1 and CDR2 from the germline V gene are MNHEY and SMNVEV (reference sequence). CDR3 length equals 13 residues. The CDR3 DNA follows: TGTGCCAGCAGTCCCCGGTCTCTCTATGGCTACACCTTC. Translating gives CASSPRSLYGYTF.